This TCR beta chain was found in a study of blood T cells in healthy people across ages (dated by TCRdb to 2015 to 2017). Concerning the study at large: Template switching captured roughly one uniquely barcoded TCR beta cDNA molecule per two T cells in model experiments. Donors were grouped into four age groups: young (average approximately 15 years), middle-aged (around 39), aged (around 62) and long-lived (just over 80). Using the same blood draw, the study looked at two additional independent replicas of 1 million unique cDNA reads for two donors, one aged 18 to 29 and the other aged 80 or older. To avoid experimental bias, donors of different ages were spread randomly across the sequencing lanes. Age-related changes in TCR beta repertoire diversity were measured in the study by deep sequencing normalized with unique cDNA molecular identifiers. The study at large found these results: Because profiling used bulk unsorted PBMCs, naive and antigen-experienced compartments could not be compared conclusively. As age increased, observed TCR beta diversity per million T cells dropped in a roughly linear way, and a significant reduction was already evident by age about 40. The CMV infection status of donors was not known, potentially confounding age-related changes in expanded clonotypes. Compared with the aged group, more naive CD4+ T cells, fewer expanded clones and increased TCR diversity were shown by the long-lived group, suggesting age selection. The percentage of naive T cells measured by flow cytometry correlated strongly with observed TCR beta diversity. Estimates of total diversity based on one million sequenced T cells were regarded as lower bounds and as underestimates.

CDR1 and CDR2 are read off the germline V gene (reference sequence) as LNHDA and SQIVND. The CDR3 spans 15 residues, from the cysteine through the phenylalanine. The CDR3 DNA has 45 bases and is translated from base 1. V drops 4 bases and J drops 7 bases, leaving 20 bases in between. The receptor library was made with 5' RACE. Sequenced using an Illumina HiSeq 2500. A second PCR of roughly 7 to 12 cycles was run with a J-beta primer mix and a sample-barcoded 5' primer. A template-switch 5' adaptor carrying 12 random nucleotides introduced a unique molecular identifier onto each TCR beta cDNA molecule. Each sample yielded at least 3 million CDR3-containing paired-end reads. First-strand cDNA synthesis was performed from all RNA using the Mint cDNA synthesis kit, with priming by a TRBC-specific oligonucleotide. Following uracil-DNA glycosylase treatment, a first 18-cycle PCR with universal primers M1SS and BC2_uni_R was performed on all cDNA. The original pipeline was this. Each sample was normalized by randomly selecting 1 million high-quality reads, each carrying a distinct molecular identifier. Instead of being binned into consensus sequences, reads that shared molecular identifiers were thrown out. MiTCR, run with a Q25 quality threshold and the strictest error-elimination algorithm, handled CDR3 identification, clonotype clustering and error correction. A nonparametric unseen species model with Euler transformation was used to estimate a lower bound on total TCR beta diversity. The raw public data were reprocessed by TCRdb itself: fastp quality trimming at Q25, MiXCR clonotype calling, in-frame beta chains only. Rows are combined by CDR3 protein, so each entry shows the most common genes and DNA. None of the V and J calls come from the authors' own analysis; TCRdb made them. The sample includes around 650,000 distinct CDR3 sequences, with roughly 30% observed a single time. The biggest ten clones account for roughly 14% of the sample.

Systemically healthy Caucasian individuals from Russia, some 36 in total and aged roughly 6 to 100 years, were included as donors. Each donor gave roughly 11 milliliters of peripheral blood, drawn into EDTA-treated Vacutainer tubes. Ficoll-Paque density-gradient centrifugation was used to isolate PBMCs, with at least 6.5 million per sample. Trizol reagent was used to extract total RNA from PBMCs, with at least 5 micrograms per sample. Naive CD45RAhigh/CD27high T cell percentages were measured by flow cytometry on a PBMC aliquot from every donor. Of note for this clonotype: Its antigen has not been determined. Nothing much larger sits one base from this clone, and base qualities are not available.

This sequence was found in a woman at least 80 years old in good health. Donor details come from another sample of the same person, matched by shared clones. What was sequenced was blood. The chain links TRBV19 with TRBJ2-7; TRBD2 is a weak D gene call, 5 bases matching. The CDR3 has the sequence CASSTSGILVGEQYF. The DNA is as follows: TGTGCCAGTAGTACCTCGGGGATCCTTGTTGGGGAGCAGTACTTC.